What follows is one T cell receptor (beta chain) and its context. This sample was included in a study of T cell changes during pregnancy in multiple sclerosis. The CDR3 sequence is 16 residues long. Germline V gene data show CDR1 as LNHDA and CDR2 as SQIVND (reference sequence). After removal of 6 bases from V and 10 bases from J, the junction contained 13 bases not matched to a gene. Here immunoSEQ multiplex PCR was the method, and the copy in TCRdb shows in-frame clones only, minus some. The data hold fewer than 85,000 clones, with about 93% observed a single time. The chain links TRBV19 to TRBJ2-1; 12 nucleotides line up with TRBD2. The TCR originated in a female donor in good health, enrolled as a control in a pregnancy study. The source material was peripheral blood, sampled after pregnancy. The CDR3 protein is CASSEGLAGGPGEQFF. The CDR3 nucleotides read TGTGCCAGTAGCGAGGGCCTAGCGGGAGGGCCGGGCGAGCAGTTCTTC.